What follows is one T cell receptor (beta chain) and its context. Antigen: not known. Researchers ran the PCR with 60 Vbeta and 13 Jbeta primers. The repertoire was sequenced with immunoSEQ multiplex PCR; TCRdb's copy has only in-frame clones and lacks some. Counted here are over 150,000 clones, approximately 80% occurring once; the ten biggest clones make up 3.7%. This entry is derived from a study of cytomegalovirus exposure and HLA in healthy donors. Turning to the study itself: Most genotyped donors, 81% of some 400, had Caucasian-associated genetic ancestry.

In germline, CDR1 is MDHEN, CDR2 SYDVKM. V was clipped by 8 bases and J by 6 bases, with 16 bases between them. The CDR3 is 14 amino acids. Study-level points and caveats: Cytomegalovirus-associated TCR beta chains were listed, numbering some 150. Sequencing depth roughly uniform across donors was assumed in presence/absence analyses. Several of the most significant clusters were apparently associated with common viral pathogens in a later analysis.

This receptor was identified in a man aged 25-45 years in good health and CMV-seropositive. The sequenced sample consisted of PBMCs. V and J are TRBV28 and TRBJ2-2; a weak D match, TRBD1 (6 bases). DNA of the CDR3: TGTGCCAGCGGGACAACAGGGTCCGCCGGGGAGCTGTTTTTT. Translation: CASGTTGSAGELFF. The full variable domain, in which reference TRBV28 and TRBJ2-2 provide the parts outside the CDR3, is DVKVTQSSRYLVKRTGEKVFLECVQDMDHENMFWYRQDPGLGLRLIYFSYDVKMKEKGDIPEGYSVSREKKERFSLILESASTNQTSMYLCASGTTGSAGELFFGEGSRLTVL.